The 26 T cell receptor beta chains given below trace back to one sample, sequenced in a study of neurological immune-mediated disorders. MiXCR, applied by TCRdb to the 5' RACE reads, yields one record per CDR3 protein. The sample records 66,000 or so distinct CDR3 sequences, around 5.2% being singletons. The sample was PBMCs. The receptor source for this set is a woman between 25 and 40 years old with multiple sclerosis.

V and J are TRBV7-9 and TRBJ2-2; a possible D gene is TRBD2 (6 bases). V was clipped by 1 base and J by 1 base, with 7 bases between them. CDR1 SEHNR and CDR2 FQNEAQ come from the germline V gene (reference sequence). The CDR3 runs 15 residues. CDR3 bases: TGTGCCAGCAGCTTAGGTAGCGGGAACACCGGGGAGCTGTTTTTT. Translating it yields CASSLGSGNTGELFF.

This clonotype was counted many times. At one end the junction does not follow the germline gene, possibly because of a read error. The CDR3 loop is CASSGHRYEQYF. The CDR3 DNA reads as TGTGCAAGCAGCGGCCATCGTTACGAGCAGTACTTC. The gene calls are TRBV5-6 and TRBJ2-7, with D possibly TRBD2 on 5 matching bases. The CDR3 contains 12 residues. Germline V lookup: CDR1 SGHDT, CDR2 YYEEEE.

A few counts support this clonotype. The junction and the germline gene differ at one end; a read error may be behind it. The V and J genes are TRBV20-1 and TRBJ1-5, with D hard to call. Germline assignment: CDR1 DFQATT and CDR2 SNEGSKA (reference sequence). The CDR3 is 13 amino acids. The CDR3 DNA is TGCAGTGCTAGGCGGCAGAGCAATCAGCCCCAGAATTTT. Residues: CSARRQSNQPQNF.

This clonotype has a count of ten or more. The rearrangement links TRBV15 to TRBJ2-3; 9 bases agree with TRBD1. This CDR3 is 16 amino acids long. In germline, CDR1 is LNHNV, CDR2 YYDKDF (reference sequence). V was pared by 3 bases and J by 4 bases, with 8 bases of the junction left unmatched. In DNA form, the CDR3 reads TGTGCCACCAGCAGCCTCCGGGACAGGGTTTCAGATACGCAGTATTTT. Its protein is CATSSLRDRVSDTQYF.

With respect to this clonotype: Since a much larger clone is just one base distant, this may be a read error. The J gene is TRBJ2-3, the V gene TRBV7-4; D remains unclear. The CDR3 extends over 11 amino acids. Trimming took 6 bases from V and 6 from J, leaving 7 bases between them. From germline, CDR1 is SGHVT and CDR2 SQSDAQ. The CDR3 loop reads CASRQKDTQYF. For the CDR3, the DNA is TGTGCCAGCAGACAAAAGGATACGCAGTATTTT.

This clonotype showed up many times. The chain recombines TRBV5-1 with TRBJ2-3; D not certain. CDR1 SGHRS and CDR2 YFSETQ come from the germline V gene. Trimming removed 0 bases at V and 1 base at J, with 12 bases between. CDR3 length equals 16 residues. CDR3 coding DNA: TGCGCCAGCAGCTTGGCGTCGGACGCAGGCACAGATACGCAGTATTTT. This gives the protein CASSLASDAGTDTQYF.

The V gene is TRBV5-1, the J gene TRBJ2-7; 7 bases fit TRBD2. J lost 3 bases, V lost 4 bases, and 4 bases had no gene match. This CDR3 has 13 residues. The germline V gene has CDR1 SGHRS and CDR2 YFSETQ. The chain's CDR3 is CASSRGGNYEQYF. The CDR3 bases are TGCGCCAGCAGCCGCGGGGGTAACTACGAGCAGTACTTC.

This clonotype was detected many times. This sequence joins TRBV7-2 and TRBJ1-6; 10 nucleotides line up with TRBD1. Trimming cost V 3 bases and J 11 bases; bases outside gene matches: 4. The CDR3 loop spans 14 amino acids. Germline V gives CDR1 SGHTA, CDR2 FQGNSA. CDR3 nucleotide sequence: TGTGCCAGCAGCTTCCGGGACAGGGGACCACCCCTCCACTTT. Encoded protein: CASSFRDRGPPLHF.

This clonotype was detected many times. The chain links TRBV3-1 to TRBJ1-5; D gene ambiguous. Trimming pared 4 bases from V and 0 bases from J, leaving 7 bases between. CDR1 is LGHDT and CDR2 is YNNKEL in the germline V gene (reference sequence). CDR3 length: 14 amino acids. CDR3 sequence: CASSPPGSNQPQHF. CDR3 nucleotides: TGTGCCAGCAGCCCCCCGGGTAGCAATCAGCCCCAGCATTTT.

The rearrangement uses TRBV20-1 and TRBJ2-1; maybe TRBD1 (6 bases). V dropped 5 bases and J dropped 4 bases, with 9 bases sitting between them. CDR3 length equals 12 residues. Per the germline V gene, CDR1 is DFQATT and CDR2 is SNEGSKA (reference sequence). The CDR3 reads CSAEQGYNEQFF. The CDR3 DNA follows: TGCAGTGCTGAACAGGGTTACAATGAGCAGTTCTTC.

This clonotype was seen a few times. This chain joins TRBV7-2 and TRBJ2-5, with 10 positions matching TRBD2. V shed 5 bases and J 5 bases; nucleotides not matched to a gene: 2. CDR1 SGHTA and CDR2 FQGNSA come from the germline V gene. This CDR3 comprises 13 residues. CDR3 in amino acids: CASSGTSDETQYF. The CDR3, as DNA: TGTGCCAGCAGCGGGACTAGCGACGAGACCCAGTACTTC.

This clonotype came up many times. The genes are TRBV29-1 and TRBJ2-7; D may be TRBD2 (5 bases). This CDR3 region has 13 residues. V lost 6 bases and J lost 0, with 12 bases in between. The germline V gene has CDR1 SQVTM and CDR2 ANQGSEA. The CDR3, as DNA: TGCAGCGTCCAGCCCGGGAACTCCTACGAGCAGTACTTC. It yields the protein CSVQPGNSYEQYF.

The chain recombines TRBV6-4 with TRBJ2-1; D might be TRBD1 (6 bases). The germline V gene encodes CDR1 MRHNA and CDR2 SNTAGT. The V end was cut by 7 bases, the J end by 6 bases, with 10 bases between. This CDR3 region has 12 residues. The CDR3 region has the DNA TGTGCCAGCACTCGGACAGTCAATGAGCAGTTCTTC. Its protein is CASTRTVNEQFF.

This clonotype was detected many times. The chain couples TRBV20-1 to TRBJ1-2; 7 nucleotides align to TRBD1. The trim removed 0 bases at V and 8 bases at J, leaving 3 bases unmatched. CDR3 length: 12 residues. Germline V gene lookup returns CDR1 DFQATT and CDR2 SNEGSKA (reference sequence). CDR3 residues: CSARETGLGYTF. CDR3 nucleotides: TGCAGTGCTAGAGAGACAGGGTTAGGCTACACCTTC.

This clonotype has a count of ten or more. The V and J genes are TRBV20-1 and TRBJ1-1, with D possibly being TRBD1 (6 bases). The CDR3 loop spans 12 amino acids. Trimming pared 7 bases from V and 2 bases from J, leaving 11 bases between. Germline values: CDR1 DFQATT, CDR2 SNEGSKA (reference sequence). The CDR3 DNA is TGCAGTGGCCGGGGGGGCAACACTGAAGCTTTCTTT. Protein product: CSGRGGNTEAFF.

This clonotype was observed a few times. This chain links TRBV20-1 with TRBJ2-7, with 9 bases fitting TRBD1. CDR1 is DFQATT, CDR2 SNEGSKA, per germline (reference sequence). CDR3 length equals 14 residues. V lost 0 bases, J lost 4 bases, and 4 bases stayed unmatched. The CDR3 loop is CSAREPGQGYEQYF. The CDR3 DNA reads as TGCAGTGCTAGAGAGCCGGGACAGGGTTACGAGCAGTACTTC.

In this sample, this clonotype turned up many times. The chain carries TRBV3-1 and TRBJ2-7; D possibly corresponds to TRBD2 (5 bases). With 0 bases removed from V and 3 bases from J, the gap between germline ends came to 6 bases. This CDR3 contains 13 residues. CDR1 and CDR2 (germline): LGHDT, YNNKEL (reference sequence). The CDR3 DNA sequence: TGTGCCAGCAGCCAAGACCGGGGCTACGAGCAGTACTTC. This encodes CASSQDRGYEQYF.

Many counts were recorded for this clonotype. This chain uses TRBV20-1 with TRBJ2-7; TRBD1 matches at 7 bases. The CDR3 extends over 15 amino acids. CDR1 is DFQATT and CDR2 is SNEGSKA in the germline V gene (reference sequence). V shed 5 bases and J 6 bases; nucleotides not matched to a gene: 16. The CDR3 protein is CSAEGAARQVGEQYF. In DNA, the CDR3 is TGCAGTGCTGAGGGGGCCGCGAGACAGGTCGGCGAGCAGTACTTC.

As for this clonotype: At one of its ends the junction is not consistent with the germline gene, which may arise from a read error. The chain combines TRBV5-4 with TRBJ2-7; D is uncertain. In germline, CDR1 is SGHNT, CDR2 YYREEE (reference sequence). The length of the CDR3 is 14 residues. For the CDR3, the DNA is TGTGCCAGCAGTTTGGGCAGGAGCTACGTCGAGCAGTACTTC. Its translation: CASSLGRSYVEQYF.

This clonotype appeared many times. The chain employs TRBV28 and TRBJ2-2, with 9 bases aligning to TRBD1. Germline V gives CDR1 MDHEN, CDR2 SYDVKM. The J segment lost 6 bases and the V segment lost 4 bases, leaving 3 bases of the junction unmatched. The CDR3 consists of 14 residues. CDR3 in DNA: TGTGCCAGCAGTTCGACAGGGGGGCCCGGGGAGCTGTTTTTT. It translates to CASSSTGGPGELFF. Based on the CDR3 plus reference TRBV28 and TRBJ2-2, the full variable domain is DVKVTQSSRYLVKRTGEKVFLECVQDMDHENMFWYRQDPGLGLRLIYFSYDVKMKEKGDIPEGYSVSREKKERFSLILESASTNQTSMYLCASSSTGGPGELFFGEGSRLTVL.

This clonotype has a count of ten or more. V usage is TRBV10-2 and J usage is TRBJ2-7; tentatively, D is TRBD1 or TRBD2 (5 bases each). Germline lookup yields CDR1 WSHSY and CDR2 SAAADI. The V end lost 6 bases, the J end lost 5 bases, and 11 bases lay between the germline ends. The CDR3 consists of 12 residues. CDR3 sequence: CASRVGDDEQYF. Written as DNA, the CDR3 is TGCGCCAGCAGGGTGGGGGACGACGAGCAGTACTTC.

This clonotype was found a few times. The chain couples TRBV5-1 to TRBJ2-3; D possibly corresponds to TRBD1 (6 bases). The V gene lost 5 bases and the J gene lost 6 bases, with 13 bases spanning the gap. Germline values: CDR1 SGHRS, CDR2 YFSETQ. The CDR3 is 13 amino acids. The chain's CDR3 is CASRDSTGDTQYF. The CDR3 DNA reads TGCGCCAGCAGGGACAGCACTGGGGATACGCAGTATTTT.

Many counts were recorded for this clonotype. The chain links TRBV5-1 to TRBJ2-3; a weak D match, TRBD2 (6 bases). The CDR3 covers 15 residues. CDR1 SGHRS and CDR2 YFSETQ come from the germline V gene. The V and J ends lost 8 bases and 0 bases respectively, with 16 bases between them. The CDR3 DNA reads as TGCGCCAGAGGAGGGGAGGAAACTAGCACAGATACGCAGTATTTT. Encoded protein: CARGGEETSTDTQYF.

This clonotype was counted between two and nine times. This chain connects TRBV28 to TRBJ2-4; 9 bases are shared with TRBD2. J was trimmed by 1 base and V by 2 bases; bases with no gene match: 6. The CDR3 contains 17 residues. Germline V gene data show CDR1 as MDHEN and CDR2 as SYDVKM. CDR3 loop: CASSLSGGKLAKNIQYF. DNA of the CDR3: TGTGCCAGCAGTTTAAGCGGGGGGAAGCTGGCCAAAAACATTCAGTACTTC.

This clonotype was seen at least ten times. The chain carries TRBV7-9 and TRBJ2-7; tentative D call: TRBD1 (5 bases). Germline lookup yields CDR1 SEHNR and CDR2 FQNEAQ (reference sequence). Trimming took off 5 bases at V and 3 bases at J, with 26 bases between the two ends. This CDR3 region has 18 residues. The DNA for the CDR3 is TGTGCCAGCAGCCAAGGGGTCGGCGTGGTAGCCTACGACTACGAGCAGTACTTC. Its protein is CASSQGVGVVAYDYEQYF.

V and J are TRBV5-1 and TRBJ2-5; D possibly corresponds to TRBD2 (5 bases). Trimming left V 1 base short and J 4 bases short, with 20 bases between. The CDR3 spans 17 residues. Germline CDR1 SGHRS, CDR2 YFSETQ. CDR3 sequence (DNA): TGCGCCAGCAGCTTGAGACGCGGACTGGGCGGAGGAGAGACCCAGTACTTC. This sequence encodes CASSLRRGLGGGETQYF.